These 16 T cell receptor beta chains were all obtained from the same sample, sequenced in a study of T cell responses to AZD1222 COVID-19 vaccine. Only in-frame clones appear in the TCRdb table, and some are missing; sequencing was by immunoSEQ multiplex PCR. Counted here are 210,000 or so clones, just over 90% occurring once; the ten biggest clones make up 1%. The sequencing here drew on peripheral blood, taken on day 0 of MenACWY control vaccination. All receptors derive from an adult in good health.

The chain uses TRBV5-5 and TRBJ1-2, with TRBD1 as a possible D gene (6 bases). Germline CDR1 is SGHKS and CDR2 is YYEKEE (reference sequence). The V gene lost 0 bases and the J gene lost 1 base, with 13 bases spanning the gap. The CDR3 contains 16 residues. DNA of the CDR3: TGTGCCAGCAGCTTGGCAATGGGGGGCTTTAACTATGGCTACACCTTC. The encoded protein is CASSLAMGGFNYGYTF.

The chain uses TRBV29-1 and TRBJ2-7; 9 positions match TRBD1. Germline assignment: CDR1 SQVTM and CDR2 ANQGSEA. The CDR3 loop spans 13 amino acids. V was clipped by 8 bases and J by 5 bases; unmatched bases: 10. The CDR3 nucleotides read TGCAGCACTGGGGGACAGGGCCCCAACGAGCAGTACTTC. Its translation: CSTGGQGPNEQYF.

V is TRBV11-2 and J is TRBJ2-2, with unresolved D. Germline V gene lookup returns CDR1 SGHAT and CDR2 FQNNGV. The V end was cut by 5 bases, the J end by 4 bases, with 11 bases between. This CDR3 is 14 amino acids long. The CDR3 DNA is TGTGCCAGCAGCCCACGGGCCGCCACCGGGGAGCTGTTTTTT. Translation: CASSPRAATGELFF.

The chain recombines TRBV5-4 with TRBJ1-3, with a possible D match to TRBD1 (6 bases). Germline values: CDR1 SGHNT, CDR2 YYREEE (reference sequence). The ends were cut back, 4 bases at V and 8 bases at J, with 25 bases in the middle. CDR3 length: 17 residues. The CDR3 DNA follows: TGTGCCAGCAGCCCCATACCGGGGGGCCTCAACGCTCACACCATATATTTT. Translated, it gives CASSPIPGGLNAHTIYF.

The rearrangement uses TRBV6-5 and TRBJ2-5; D may be TRBD1 or TRBD2 (6 bases each). Trimming took 7 bases from V and 4 from J, leaving 19 bases between them. This CDR3 has 15 residues. Germline V CDR1 and CDR2: MNHEY, SVGAGI. CDR3 protein: CASTQLGGQGETQYF. The CDR3, as DNA: TGTGCCAGCACTCAGCTAGGGGGGCAAGGAGAGACCCAGTACTTC.

The chain employs TRBV2 and TRBJ2-7, with a tentative D call TRBD2 (5 bases). Germline CDR1 reads SNHLY; CDR2 reads FYNNEI. CDR3 length: 14 amino acids. With 2 bases removed from V and 2 bases from J, the gap between germline ends came to 10 bases. CDR3 in amino acids: CASSEMDGTYEQYF. DNA of the CDR3: TGTGCCAGCAGTGAAATGGACGGGACCTACGAGCAGTACTTC.

With regard to this clone: The germline gene is not matched at one end of the junction; a read error may be the cause. DNA for the CDR3: TGTGCTAGCAGCGATTCAATCTCAGGGCTCCCGAGGGCCCAGTACTTC. Translating it yields CASSDSISGLPRAQYF. This chain connects TRBV7-7 to TRBJ2-5; D could derive from TRBD1 or TRBD2 (5 bases each). Germline V gene data show CDR1 as SSHAT and CDR2 as FNYEAQ (reference sequence). The CDR3 contains 16 residues.

This chain joins TRBV5-1 and TRBJ2-5, with TRBD2 identical over 10 bases. The germline V gene has CDR1 SGHRS and CDR2 YFSETQ. The CDR3 covers 15 residues. V was clipped by 4 bases and J by 5 bases; unmatched bases: 8. In nucleotides, the CDR3 is TGCGCCAGCAGCCATAGCGGGGGGTCTGTGGAGACCCAGTACTTC. Protein product: CASSHSGGSVETQYF.

The chain combines TRBV5-1 with TRBJ2-2, with 10 bases fitting TRBD2. The CDR3 is 15 amino acids. CDR1 and CDR2 from the germline V gene are SGHRS and YFSETQ. J lost 6 bases, V lost 7 bases, and 9 bases had no gene match. This chain's CDR3 is CASLAGALTSGELFF. As DNA, the CDR3 is TGCGCCAGCCTAGCGGGGGCCCTAACGTCCGGGGAGCTGTTTTTT.

The rearrangement joins TRBV19 to TRBJ1-5; 11 positions match TRBD1. Germline V gene lookup returns CDR1 LNHDA and CDR2 SQIVND (reference sequence). This CDR3 has 15 amino acids. Unmatched junction bases numbered 4, after V lost 3 bases and J lost 6 bases. The CDR3 loop reads CASSIWTGGGQPQHF. The DNA of the CDR3 is TGTGCCAGTAGTATCTGGACAGGGGGCGGTCAGCCCCAGCATTTT.

The CDR3 sequence is CASSNAREEDTEAFF. Written as DNA, the CDR3 is TGTGCCAGCAGCAACGCCCGGGAGGAGGACACTGAAGCTTTCTTT. The chain recombines TRBV21-1 with TRBJ1-1. TRBV21-1 is described as a pseudogene. The CDR3 spans 15 residues.

The chain links TRBV5-1 to TRBJ2-2; a possible D gene is TRBD1 (6 bases). Germline V lookup: CDR1 SGHRS, CDR2 YFSETQ. The CDR3 has 14 amino acids. V was clipped by 3 bases and J by 3 bases, with 9 bases between them. CDR3 bases: TGCGCCAGCAGCTCTACAGGGTACACCGGGGAGCTGTTTTTT. Its protein product is CASSSTGYTGELFF.

This chain joins TRBV19 and TRBJ1-2; 10 bases align to TRBD1. The CDR3 consists of 15 residues. Per the germline V gene, CDR1 is LNHDA and CDR2 is SQIVND (reference sequence). V was pared by 7 bases and J by 2 bases, with 7 bases of the junction left unmatched. The CDR3 DNA reads as TGTGCCAGTACTCCTGACAGGGGGCTGAACTATGGCTACACCTTC. It translates to CASTPDRGLNYGYTF.

This clone was detected once. This sequence joins TRBV7-8 and TRBJ1-6, with 8 bases fitting TRBD1. The J segment lost 9 bases and the V segment lost 3 bases, leaving 4 bases of the junction unmatched. CDR1 is SGHVS and CDR2 is FQNEAQ in the germline V gene. The CDR3 is made up of 14 amino acids. CDR3 loop: CASSLGQAASPLHF. The CDR3 DNA is TGTGCCAGCAGCTTGGGACAGGCTGCTTCACCCCTCCACTTT. The full variable domain, completed using reference TRBV7-8 and TRBJ1-6, is GAGVSQSPRYKVAKRGQDVALRCDPISGHVSLFWYQQALGQGPEFLTYFQNEAQLDKSGLPSDRFFAERPEGSVSTLKIQRTQQEDSAVYLCASSLGQAASPLHFGNGTRLTVT.

About this clone itself: The junction and the germline gene differ at one end; a read error may be behind it. This sample also contains other DNA sequences that code for the same CDR3. This sequence joins TRBV3-1 (or the pseudogene TRBV3-2) and TRBJ1-5; TRBD1 is a possible D gene (5 bases). Germline assignment: CDR1 LGHDT and CDR2 YNNKEL (reference sequence). This CDR3 comprises 16 residues. The CDR3 DNA is TGTGCTAGCAGCCAAGTAAGGGGAATTTTGGGTCAGCCCCAGCATTTT. Translating gives CASSQVRGILGQPQHF.

V usage is TRBV24-1 and J usage is TRBJ1-5, with D possibly matching TRBD1 (5 bases). Germline V gene lookup returns CDR1 KGHDR and CDR2 SFDVKD. The ends were cut back, 4 bases at V and 0 bases at J, with 9 bases in the middle. The CDR3 has 15 amino acids. The CDR3 sequence is CATSEPGGSNQPQHF. The CDR3 region has the DNA TGTGCCACCAGTGAACCGGGGGGTAGCAATCAGCCCCAGCATTTT.